A single sample is the source of the 23 T cell receptor beta chains below, sequenced in a study of blood T cell repertoires in COVID-19. TCRdb's copy holds only in-frame clones and misses some; the assay was immunoSEQ multiplex PCR. This table has 250,000 to 350,000 clones, about 90% appearing once. Sample: PBMCs or T cells enriched from blood (not recorded which). The receptors originated from a woman under 30 with acute COVID-19.

The chain combines TRBV13 with TRBJ2-5; 12 nucleotides match TRBD2. CDR1 is PRHDT and CDR2 is FYEKMQ in the germline V gene (reference sequence). The CDR3 totals 19 residues. The V segment lost 2 bases and the J segment 5 bases; nucleotides outside the gene matches: 15. DNA for the CDR3: TGTGCCAGCAGCTTATGGGGTGAGACTAGCGGGAGTTACAAGGAGACCCAGTACTTC. This codes for CASSLWGETSGSYKETQYF.

The chain is built from TRBV7-6 and TRBJ1-1; possibly TRBD1 for D (5 bases). V was pared by 5 bases and J by 0 bases, with 13 bases between. The germline gives CDR1 SGHVS, CDR2 FNYEAQ. The CDR3 covers 15 residues. The chain's CDR3 is CASSRRDGMNTEAFF. CDR3 nucleotides: TGTGCCAGCAGCAGGCGGGACGGGATGAACACTGAAGCTTTCTTT.

The chain has TRBV4-3 and TRBJ1-6; no clear D. CDR3 length equals 15 residues. Germline CDR1 reads LGHNA; CDR2 reads YSLEER. Trimming pared 1 base from V and 4 bases from J, leaving 8 bases between. The CDR3 DNA sequence: TGCGCCAGCAGCCAAGCAGCAGGTTATAATTCACCCCTCCACTTT. This sequence encodes CASSQAAGYNSPLHF.

The sample holds one count of this clone. J is TRBJ1-2 and V is TRBV5-4; the match to TRBD1 covers 11 bases. The V gene's germline CDR1 is SGHNT and CDR2 YYREEE (reference sequence). The V gene end was trimmed by 7 bases and the J gene end by 4 bases; junction bases not matched to a gene: 9. The CDR3 covers 15 residues. CDR3 nucleotide sequence: TGTGCCAGCGGCCTTAGGACAGGGGGCAGCTATGGCTACACCTTC. Its protein is CASGLRTGGSYGYTF.

V gene TRBV3-1 (or the pseudogene TRBV3-2) combines with J gene TRBJ1-1; 11 bases match TRBD1. The germline V gene encodes CDR1 LGHDT and CDR2 YNNKEL (reference sequence). This CDR3 is built from 14 residues. The junction had 2 bases not matched to a gene; V was cut back by 4 bases and J by 4 bases. In DNA, the CDR3 is TGTGCCAGCAGCCGAGGGACAGGGGGCACTGAAGCTTTCTTT. It codes for CASSRGTGGTEAFF.

This chain connects TRBV28 to TRBJ2-3, with 8 bases identical to TRBD2. The CDR3 has 14 residues. Trimming cost V 5 bases and J 2 bases; bases outside gene matches: 3. The germline V gene has CDR1 MDHEN and CDR2 SYDVKM. CDR3 region: CASSPGGVTDTQYF. The CDR3 DNA sequence: TGTGCCAGCAGTCCCGGGGGGGTCACAGATACGCAGTATTTT.

This clone has only one observation. The genes are TRBV24-1 and TRBJ2-3; tentative D call: TRBD2 (5 bases). Germline assignment: CDR1 KGHDR and CDR2 SFDVKD. The length of the CDR3 is 15 residues. V lost 3 bases to trimming and J lost 2 bases, with 11 bases between them. CDR3 nucleotide sequence: TGTGCCACCAGTGATCGTGAGGGATTCACAGATACGCAGTATTTT. Its protein is CATSDREGFTDTQYF.

V and J are TRBV10-3 and TRBJ1-3; 7 bases agree with TRBD1. The V gene's germline CDR1 is ENHRY and CDR2 SYGVKD. This CDR3 has 15 residues. With V trimmed by 6 bases and J by 1 base, 6 bases remained unmatched. In DNA form, the CDR3 reads TGTGCCATCAGGCCGGGACAGTCATCTGGAAACACCATATATTTT. Protein sequence: CAIRPGQSSGNTIYF.

The J gene is TRBJ2-1, the V gene TRBV6-2 or TRBV6-3; TRBD1 aligns across 8 bases. J gave up 7 bases and V 6 bases, and 14 bases lay outside the gene matches. Germline loops: CDR1 MNHEY, CDR2 SVGEGT. CDR3 size: 16 residues. In DNA, the CDR3 is TGTGCCAGCAGCCCTCGAGTTCAGGGGGCAAAAAATGAGCAGTTCTTC. Translating it yields CASSPRVQGAKNEQFF.

The chain combines TRBV13 with TRBJ1-1, with TRBD1 matching 9 bases. The CDR3 consists of 16 residues. The ends lost 5 bases at V and 6 bases at J; junction bases unmatched: 13. Germline V CDR1 and CDR2: PRHDT, FYEKMQ (reference sequence). This chain's CDR3 is CASSKTGGVWHAEAFF. CDR3 nucleotides: TGTGCCAGCAGCAAAACAGGGGGCGTGTGGCATGCTGAAGCTTTCTTT.

The rearrangement links TRBV11-2 to TRBJ1-3; TRBD1 might be the D (5 bases). The germline gives CDR1 SGHAT, CDR2 FQNNGV. The CDR3 has 16 residues. With 4 bases removed from V and 2 bases from J, the gap between germline ends came to 15 bases. The CDR3 region is CASSYSGSPTGNTIYF. The CDR3 DNA reads as TGTGCCAGCAGCTACTCAGGGTCACCTACTGGAAACACCATATATTTT.

The chain combines TRBV15 with TRBJ1-4; D gene uncertain. The CDR3 totals 17 residues. The germline V gene has CDR1 LNHNV and CDR2 YYDKDF (reference sequence). Trimming shortened V by 5 bases and J by 4 bases, and 20 bases separated the two germline ends. This CDR3 is CATSRGSMGALNEKLFF. The DNA of the CDR3 is TGTGCCACCAGCCGCGGTAGTATGGGTGCCCTTAATGAAAAACTGTTTTTT.

The J gene is TRBJ2-2, the V gene TRBV10-2; D might be TRBD2 (6 bases). V lost 6 bases and J lost 7, with 12 bases in between. The CDR3 sequence is 13 residues long. Germline V gives CDR1 WSHSY, CDR2 SAAADI. The CDR3 DNA is TGCGCCAGCAGGGCGGGAATGAACGGGGAGCTGTTTTTT. It specifies CASRAGMNGELFF.

The V and J genes are TRBV6-5 and TRBJ1-5; 7 nucleotides align to TRBD1. CDR1 and CDR2 from the germline V gene are MNHEY and SVGAGI. The V gene end was trimmed by 6 bases and the J gene end by 11 bases; junction bases not matched to a gene: 13. The CDR3 runs to 14 residues. The CDR3 sequence is CASRGTAGRMTQHF. CDR3 sequence (DNA): TGTGCCAGCAGGGGGACAGCCGGACGAATGACCCAGCATTTT.

V is TRBV27 and J is TRBJ2-5; 7 bases map to TRBD1. With 5 bases clipped from V and 5 bases from J, the junction kept 8 bases outside the gene matches. Germline CDR1 and CDR2: MNHEY and SMNVEV (reference sequence). This CDR3 comprises 14 residues. CDR3 DNA sequence: TGTGCCAGCAGTATGGGACAGAGGAGGGAGACCCAGTACTTC. Amino acid sequence: CASSMGQRRETQYF.

CDR3 protein: CASSQAQGSNTIYF. The CDR3 coding sequence is TGCGCCAGCAGCCAAGCACAGGGATCCAACACCATATATTTT. The chain is built from TRBV4-3 and TRBJ1-3, with a weak D call TRBD1 (6 bases). The CDR3 totals 14 residues. Germline CDR1 LGHNA, CDR2 YSLEER. Trimming removed 1 base from V and 7 bases from J, with 11 bases in between.

The V and J genes are TRBV3-1 (or the pseudogene TRBV3-2) and TRBJ2-7; 10 bases are a match to TRBD2. The CDR3 has 19 residues. CDR1 LGHDT and CDR2 YNNKEL come from the germline V gene (reference sequence). Trimming took 0 bases from V and 3 from J; bases not matched to a gene: 14. The CDR3 nucleotides are TGTGCCAGCAGCCAAGATCGGGATAGCGGGAGGCCCGAATTCTACGAGCAGTACTTC. Translating gives CASSQDRDSGRPEFYEQYF.

CDR3 amino acids: CASRGQGAYGYNEQFF. DNA for the CDR3: TGTGCCAGCAGGGGTCAGGGGGCTTACGGCTACAATGAGCAGTTCTTC. This chain joins TRBV5-4 and TRBJ2-1; 8 bases are shared with TRBD1. Germline V gene lookup returns CDR1 SGHNT and CDR2 YYREEE (reference sequence). The V segment lost 5 bases and the J segment 3 bases; nucleotides outside the gene matches: 10. CDR3 length equals 16 residues.

The V call is TRBV7-3, the J call TRBJ2-2; D is unclear. Trimming took 8 bases from V and 1 from J, leaving 8 bases between them. CDR3 length equals 13 residues. Germline V lookup: CDR1 SGHTA, CDR2 FQGTGA. CDR3 in DNA: TGTGCCAGCGGCCCGTGGAACACCGGGGAGCTGTTTTTT. This encodes CASGPWNTGELFF. Full variable domain (outside the CDR3, taken from reference TRBV7-3 and TRBJ2-2): GAGVSQTPSNKVTEKGKYVELRCDPISGHTALYWYRQSLGQGPEFLIYFQGTGAADDSGLPNDRFFAVRPEGSVSTLKIQRTERGDSAVYLCASGPWNTGELFFGEGSRLTVL.

The rearrangement joins TRBV30 to TRBJ2-3, with 7 bases that match TRBD2. In germline, CDR1 is GTSNPN, CDR2 SVGIG (reference sequence). Trimming at V came to 8 bases and at J to 1 base, leaving 6 bases not matched to a gene. This CDR3 is built from 13 residues. The chain's CDR3 is CARWAGGTDTQYF. CDR3 in DNA: TGTGCCCGGTGGGCGGGGGGCACAGATACGCAGTATTTT.

The chain recombines TRBV11-2 with TRBJ2-7; D remains unclear. V was cut by 1 base and J by 4 bases, with 8 bases left in between. The CDR3 runs to 13 residues. Germline-derived CDR1 and CDR2 are SGHAT and FQNNGV. CDR3 sequence: CASSLVPFYEQYF. The CDR3 nucleotides read TGTGCCAGCAGCTTAGTCCCATTTTACGAGCAGTACTTC.

This clone showed up just a few times. This chain connects TRBV9 to TRBJ2-5; 10 bases fit TRBD2. V shed 0 bases, J shed 2 bases, and the junction held 7 bases outside the gene matches. The germline gives CDR1 SGDLS, CDR2 YYNGEE. The CDR3 length is 17 residues. CDR3 loop: CASSVALTSGKQETQYF. As DNA, the CDR3 is TGTGCCAGCAGCGTAGCTCTCACTAGCGGGAAGCAAGAGACCCAGTACTTC.

The V call is TRBV18, the J call TRBJ1-6; TRBD1 aligns across 9 bases. The CDR3 consists of 15 residues. CDR1 is KGHSH and CDR2 is LQKENI in the germline V gene. The trim removed 5 bases at V and 7 bases at J, leaving 6 bases unmatched. CDR3 nucleotide sequence: TGTGCCAGCTCATCACAGGGGGCGGACAATTCACCCCTCCACTTT. It yields the protein CASSSQGADNSPLHF.